The next 26 T cell receptor beta chains were all read from a single sample in a study of OX40 agonist ivuxolimab in advanced cancers. This table comes from immunoSEQ multiplex PCR, and its TCRdb copy is limited to in-frame clones, with some not included. Seen here are about 83,000 clones, about 89% observed once, and the top ten hold roughly 8.9%. This specimen was CD4+ or CD8+ T cells sorted from blood, taken in a trial of the OX40 agonist ivuxolimab. These receptors all stem from an adult with an advanced solid tumor such as melanoma, head and neck, liver or kidney cancer.

The chain uses TRBV6-5 and TRBJ1-5, with D possibly being TRBD1 (5 bases). The germline V and J ends were trimmed by 5 bases and 5 bases, with 16 bases remaining between them. CDR1 and CDR2 from the germline V gene are MNHEY and SVGAGI. The CDR3 runs 15 residues. The CDR3 DNA is TGTGCCAGCAGTCAGGCACTTTGGGGGGATCAGCCCCAGCATTTT. Its translation is CASSQALWGDQPQHF.

J is TRBJ1-4 and V is TRBV11-2, with 12 bases identical to TRBD1. The CDR3 extends over 18 amino acids. Germline V gene sequence: CDR1 SGHAT, CDR2 FQNNGV. J gave up 4 bases and V 5 bases, and 11 bases lay outside the gene matches. CDR3 in amino acids: CASSLLPGQGAINEKLFF. CDR3 in DNA: TGTGCCAGCAGCCTCCTCCCGGGACAGGGGGCCATTAATGAAAAACTGTTTTTT.

This rearrangement joins TRBV28 to TRBJ2-3; TRBD1 aligns across 9 bases. V lost 3 bases and J lost 1; bases outside the gene matches: 11. This CDR3 comprises 18 residues. The V gene's germline CDR1 is MDHEN and CDR2 SYDVKM. The CDR3 coding sequence is TGTGCCAGCAGTTTCTGGGGGACAGGGTTTGAAGGCACAGATACGCAGTATTTT. Protein sequence: CASSFWGTGFEGTDTQYF.

The chain is built from TRBV4-3 and TRBJ2-2; 8 bases agree with TRBD2. Germline CDR1 reads LGHNA; CDR2 reads YSLEER. Unmatched junction bases numbered 18, after V lost 3 bases and J lost 6 bases. CDR3 length equals 19 residues. CDR3 region: CASSQESAGASLLAGELFF. In DNA form, the CDR3 reads TGCGCCAGCAGCCAGGAGTCAGCGGGAGCTTCTTTATTGGCCGGGGAGCTGTTTTTT.

This chain uses TRBV15 with TRBJ1-5; 7 bases agree with TRBD1. Germline CDR1 LNHNV, CDR2 YYDKDF (reference sequence). The length of the CDR3 is 14 residues. The trim removed 5 bases at V and 6 bases at J, leaving 7 bases unmatched. CDR3 in DNA: TGTGCCACCAGCCCGGGACAGTATACTCAGCCCCAGCATTTT. It encodes CATSPGQYTQPQHF.

For this clone: The same CDR3 can be traced to other DNA sequences in this sample. CDR3 protein: CASSYSETQYF. The CDR3 nucleotides are TGTGCCAGCAGTTACTCAGAGACCCAGTACTTC. This chain joins TRBV6-5 and TRBJ2-5; unclear D gene. V was pared by 0 bases and J by 4 bases, with 0 bases between. The CDR3 extends over 11 amino acids. Germline CDR1 is MNHEY and CDR2 is SVGAGI.

The V gene is TRBV13, the J gene TRBJ2-7; perhaps TRBD1 as D (5 bases). Trimming took off 3 bases at V and 3 bases at J, with 12 bases between the two ends. The CDR3 has 14 amino acids. CDR1 PRHDT and CDR2 FYEKMQ come from the germline V gene (reference sequence). Here the CDR3 reads CASSFAITGYEQYV. As DNA, the CDR3 is TGTGCCAGCAGCTTTGCCATAACAGGCTACGAGCAGTACGTC.

The chain recombines TRBV13 with TRBJ1-2; D is uncertain. Trimming left V 1 base short and J 5 bases short, with 5 bases between. Germline V gene sequence: CDR1 PRHDT, CDR2 FYEKMQ (reference sequence). The CDR3 runs to 12 residues. CDR3 coding DNA: TGTGCCAGCAGCTTAGACCAGTATGGCTACACCTTC. It codes for CASSLDQYGYTF. Looking up the rest from reference TRBV13 and TRBJ1-2 gives the full variable domain: AAGVIQSPRHLIKEKRETATLKCYPIPRHDTVYWYQQGPGQDPQFLISFYEKMQSDKGSIPDRFSAQQFSDYHSELNMSSLELGDSALYFCASSLDQYGYTFGSGTRLTVV.

The chain employs TRBV2 and TRBJ2-7; possibly TRBD1 for D (6 bases). V was shortened by 6 bases and J by 5 bases, with 11 bases between the two germline ends. This CDR3 has 12 amino acids. Germline V gene data show CDR1 as SNHLY and CDR2 as FYNNEI. The CDR3 region has the DNA TGTGCCAGCAGCTACAGGGTAGACGAGCAGTACGTC. Encoded protein: CASSYRVDEQYV.

The chain combines TRBV9 with TRBJ2-2; no clear D. The V end was cut by 5 bases, the J end by 0 bases, with 5 bases between. From germline, CDR1 is SGDLS and CDR2 YYNGEE. The CDR3 spans 13 residues. The CDR3 spells CASRSTNTGELFF. The CDR3 DNA reads TGTGCCAGCAGATCCACGAACACCGGGGAGCTGTTTTTT.

The V gene is TRBV10-3, the J gene TRBJ2-1, with TRBD2 matching over 8 bases. From germline, CDR1 is ENHRY and CDR2 SYGVKD. Trimming at V came to 6 bases and at J to 2 bases, leaving 12 bases not matched to a gene. The CDR3 is 17 amino acids. Here the CDR3 reads CAISGTRRGAAYNEQFF. Here the CDR3 DNA reads TGTGCCATCAGCGGGACTAGAAGAGGGGCCGCCTACAATGAGCAGTTCTTC.

The genes are TRBV12-1 and TRBJ2-5. TRBV12-1 is designated a pseudogene. The CDR3 extends over 11 amino acids. The CDR3 here is CASSFRETQYF. The CDR3 nucleotides read TGTGCCAGCAGCTTTAGAGAGACCCAGTACTTC.

Worth noting for this clone: One end of the junction is discordant with germline, which a read error may explain. This chain uses TRBV2 with TRBJ2-7, with 7 bases that match TRBD1. Germline-derived CDR1 and CDR2 are SNHLY and FYNNEI. This CDR3 spans 15 amino acids. The CDR3 nucleotides read TGTGCCAGCAGGGAAGTTCCGGGACAGTTATACGAGCAGTACTTC. It specifies CASREVPGQLYEQYF. The whole variable domain, filled in from reference TRBV2 and TRBJ2-7, reads EPEVTQTPSHQVTQMGQEVILRCVPISNHLYFYWYRQILGQKVEFLVSFYNNEISEKSEIFDDQFSVERPDGSNFTLKIRSTKLEDSAMYFCASREVPGQLYEQYFGPGTRLTVT.

This clone was seen a few times. The chain joins TRBV2 to TRBJ1-6; 7 bases align to TRBD1. The CDR3 is made up of 14 amino acids. Germline assignment: CDR1 SNHLY and CDR2 FYNNEI. V lost 11 bases, J lost 8 bases, and 12 bases stayed unmatched. The CDR3 sequence is CAGVQGTVDSPLHF. CDR3 DNA: TGTGCCGGCGTACAGGGGACTGTAGATTCACCCCTCCACTTT.

This chain joins TRBV9 and TRBJ2-1, with D maybe TRBD2 (5 bases). Trimming took off 3 bases at V and 9 bases at J, with 10 bases between the two ends. The CDR3 is made up of 12 amino acids. CDR1 and CDR2 (germline): SGDLS, YYNGEE. The CDR3 loop reads CASSGLASEQFF. DNA of the CDR3: TGTGCCAGCAGCGGCCTAGCTTCTGAGCAGTTCTTC.

The V call is TRBV6-5, the J call TRBJ2-3; D call uncertain. Germline values: CDR1 MNHEY, CDR2 SVGAGI. The V end was cut by 0 bases, the J end by 0 bases, with 7 bases between. The CDR3 is 15 residues long. DNA of the CDR3: TGTGCCAGCAGTTACTCGAGCGCGAGCACAGATACGCAGTATTTT. This translates into CASSYSSASTDTQYF.

This chain links TRBV4-2 with TRBJ1-5; perhaps TRBD1 as D (5 bases). CDR3 length: 15 amino acids. Trimming pared 0 bases from V and 6 bases from J, leaving 12 bases between. Germline CDR1 and CDR2: LGHNA and YNFKEQ. The CDR3 DNA is TGTGCCAGCAGCCAAGAGCAAGGGGCGAGTCAGCCCCAGCATTTT. Its translation is CASSQEQGASQPQHF.

This chain uses TRBV6-5 with TRBJ1-2, with D perhaps matching TRBD1 (5 bases). The germline gives CDR1 MNHEY, CDR2 SVGAGI. CDR3 length: 13 amino acids. The germline V and J ends were trimmed by 0 bases and 7 bases, with 9 bases remaining between them. DNA for the CDR3: TGTGCCAGCAGTTACTCGATCGGGGGTGGCTACACCTTC. Its translation: CASSYSIGGGYTF.

The J gene is TRBJ2-1, the V gene TRBV27; the D gene is possibly TRBD2 (8 bases). Germline CDR1 is MNHEY and CDR2 is SMNVEV (reference sequence). The length of the CDR3 is 17 residues. The V and J ends lost 4 bases and 9 bases respectively, with 25 bases between them. For the CDR3, the DNA is TGTGCCAGCAGTTCGTTTGGGGCTAGCGGGCCAGGGGGTGAGCAGTTCTTC. It specifies CASSSFGASGPGGEQFF.

This clone appeared a single time. The chain combines TRBV15 with TRBJ2-1; 9 bases map to TRBD1. The CDR3 has 15 amino acids. Germline V CDR1 and CDR2: LNHNV, YYDKDF (reference sequence). Unmatched junction bases numbered 7, after V lost 2 bases and J lost 8 bases. The CDR3 is CATSRPGQGLYEQFF. For the CDR3, the DNA is TGTGCCACCAGCAGACCGGGACAGGGTCTTTATGAGCAGTTCTTC.

This rearrangement joins TRBV2 to TRBJ2-3; no firm D call. Germline V lookup: CDR1 SNHLY, CDR2 FYNNEI. V was pared by 3 bases and J by 9 bases, with 13 bases between. The length of the CDR3 is 13 residues. The DNA for the CDR3 is TGTGCCAGCAGTGATACAATGAGAAGGACGCAGTATTTT. Protein: CASSDTMRRTQYF.

The chain has TRBV4-1 and TRBJ2-3, with D unclear. Germline V CDR1 and CDR2: MGHRA, YSYEKL. Trimming removed 1 base at V and 4 bases at J, with 6 bases between. This CDR3 spans 13 amino acids. CDR3 nucleotide sequence: TGCGCCAGCAGCCAAGCGCTCTCAGATACGCAGTATTTT. The encoded protein is CASSQALSDTQYF.

The gene calls are TRBV4-1 and TRBJ2-1; 9 bases fit TRBD2. The CDR3 totals 18 residues. CDR1 MGHRA and CDR2 YSYEKL come from the germline V gene. V trimming: 0 bases; J trimming: 10 bases; junction bases outside the gene matches: 16. CDR3 residues: CASSQDRHRRGGLEEQFF. The CDR3, as DNA: TGCGCCAGCAGCCAAGATCGCCATAGGCGGGGGGGCTTGGAGGAGCAGTTCTTC.

V and J are TRBV6-5 and TRBJ2-2, with D possibly being TRBD2 (5 bases). Germline V gene sequence: CDR1 MNHEY, CDR2 SVGAGI. Trimming left V 5 bases short and J 7 bases short, with 5 bases between. CDR3 size: 11 residues. The CDR3 sequence: CASSAGGELFF. The CDR3 region has the DNA TGTGCCAGCAGTGCGGGCGGGGAGCTGTTTTTT.

CDR3 coding DNA: TGCGCCAGCAGCTTGGTAGGGGGAGGCACAGATACGCAGTATTTT. The encoded protein is CASSLVGGGTDTQYF. The chain uses TRBV5-1 and TRBJ2-3; D is possibly TRBD1 (6 bases). V was pared by 0 bases and J by 1 base, with 9 bases between. The CDR3 totals 15 residues. CDR1 and CDR2 from the germline V gene are SGHRS and YFSETQ. The full variable domain, with the rest looked up from reference TRBV5-1 and TRBJ2-3, is KAGVTQTPRYLIKTRGQQVTLSCSPISGHRSVSWYQQTPGQGLQFLFEYFSETQRNKGNFPGRFSGRQFSNSRSEMNVSTLELGDSALYLCASSLVGGGTDTQYFGPGTRLTVL.

The genes are TRBV6-1 and TRBJ2-3, with TRBD1 identical over 9 bases. Trimming removed 4 bases from V and 3 bases from J; junction bases left unmatched: 8. The CDR3 sequence is 16 residues long. Germline CDR1 is MNHNS and CDR2 is SASEGT. The DNA for the CDR3 is TGTGCCAGCAGTGTATTGACAGGGGGTGGGACAGATACGCAGTATTTT. It translates to CASSVLTGGGTDTQYF.